Below, 6 T cell receptor beta chains from the same sample are listed, as sequenced in a study of T cells in Graves' hyperthyroidism and ophthalmopathy. The CDR3 regions of TCR beta were amplified from RNA transcripts. When the TCR CDR3 underwent first-round RT-PCR, the HTBI primer set was used. A single record per CDR3 protein comes from TCRdb applying MiXCR to the multiplex PCR reads. The sample holds a few hundred thousand distinct CDR3 sequences, around 15% seen once. Sequencing used blood. The receptors come from a woman in her thirties or forties with Graves' ophthalmopathy.

This sequence joins TRBV6-1 and TRBJ2-6; unclear D gene. CDR3 length: 14 residues. Germline CDR1 is MNHNS and CDR2 is SASEGT. V shed 7 bases and J shed 0 bases, with 7 bases lying between them. The CDR3 nucleotides are TGTGCCAGCACCCGCCCCTCTGGGGCCAACGTCCTGACTTTC. Translation: CASTRPSGANVLTF.

This clonotype was observed at least ten times. This rearrangement joins TRBV5-5 to TRBJ2-3; the match to TRBD2 covers 7 bases. Germline assignment: CDR1 SGHKS and CDR2 YYEKEE (reference sequence). The CDR3 is 16 amino acids. The V and J ends lost 4 bases and 2 bases, in that order; junction bases with no gene match: 10. CDR3 in DNA: TGTGCCAGCAGCAAAGCAGCGGGGCAGGACACAGATACGCAGTATTTT. Its protein product is CASSKAAGQDTDTQYF.

The gene calls are TRBV27 and TRBJ2-3; 13 nucleotides line up with TRBD2. This CDR3 has 18 residues. J gave up 0 bases and V 5 bases, and 8 bases lay outside the gene matches. CDR1 and CDR2 (germline): MNHEY, SMNVEV (reference sequence). The CDR3: CASSPGLAGVTSTDTQYF. The CDR3 DNA reads TGTGCCAGCAGTCCCGGACTAGCGGGAGTAACTAGCACAGATACGCAGTATTTT.

This clonotype was detected ten times or more. The chain combines TRBV6-1 with TRBJ1-5; no firm D call. The CDR3 has 15 amino acids. Germline values: CDR1 MNHNS, CDR2 SASEGT. The germline V and J ends were trimmed by 2 bases and 5 bases, with 13 bases remaining between them. In DNA, the CDR3 is TGTGCCAGCAGTGAATATGACGGCGGCGATCAGCCCCAGCATTTT. This translates into CASSEYDGGDQPQHF.

This clonotype was picked up many times. The V call is TRBV27, the J call TRBJ2-5; 11 bases line up with TRBD2. With V trimmed by 2 bases and J by 3 bases, 5 bases remained unmatched. The CDR3 loop spans 16 amino acids. Germline V lookup: CDR1 MNHEY, CDR2 SMNVEV (reference sequence). The CDR3: CASSLMASGGKETQYF. CDR3 sequence (DNA): TGTGCCAGCAGTTTAATGGCTAGCGGGGGGAAAGAGACCCAGTACTTC.

The sample holds many counts of this clonotype. The chain links TRBV6-1 to TRBJ1-1; the D gene is possibly TRBD1 (5 bases). The germline V gene has CDR1 MNHNS and CDR2 SASEGT. Trimming took off 3 bases at V and 1 base at J, with 12 bases between the two ends. The CDR3 consists of 15 residues. The CDR3 bases are TGTGCCAGCAGTGACAGGGCAGCTTCGAACACTGAAGCTTTCTTT. As protein: CASSDRAASNTEAFF.